The sequence of this T cell receptor (beta chain) was determined in a study of blood T cell repertoires in COVID-19. Study as a whole: The analysed material was cDNA or gDNA that came from T cells, B-cell-depleted T cells, or PBMCs.

The CDR3 covers 15 residues. Germline trimming cut 2 bases from V and 7 bases from J; bases unmatched to any gene: 3. Per germline, CDR1 KGHSH and CDR2 LQKENI. Sequenced by immunoSEQ multiplex PCR; TCRdb stores in-frame clones only, minus some. The sample records fewer than 85,000 clones, around 85% being singletons. This sequence originates from a man aged 60 to 75 with acute or convalescent COVID-19. Sequenced sample: peripheral blood. The chain is built from TRBV18 and TRBJ1-6; 9 nucleotides agree with TRBD1. The CDR3 spells CASSPTGQGNSPLHF. Written as DNA, the CDR3 is TGTGCCAGCTCACCAACGGGACAGGGAAATTCACCCCTCCACTTT.